These 23 T cell receptor beta chains were sequenced from one sample in a study of a mutant IDH1 vaccine in newly diagnosed glioma. Their antigens remain unidentified. Time point reported: week 47, end of study. The vaccine gave 300 ug of a 20-mer mutant IDH1 peptide subcutaneously per dose. TCRdb's copy holds only in-frame clones and misses some; the assay was immunoSEQ multiplex PCR. The table has about 46,000 clones, 70% to 85% seen once; the top ten hold approximately 4.3%. This material consisted of PBMCs, taken from a glioma patient whose treatment included an IDH1 peptide vaccine. The receptors derive from a woman aged 25 to 39 with glioma. Some clones in this sample may be carry-over from other donors' samples.

The genes are TRBV14 and TRBJ1-5; D is unclear. Germline V gene data show CDR1 as SGHDN and CDR2 as FVKESK. The CDR3 is 13 residues long. The V end was cut by 1 base, the J end by 7 bases, with 8 bases between. CDR3 amino acids: CASSQGQGQPQHF. The CDR3 bases are TGTGCCAGCAGCCAAGGACAAGGGCAGCCCCAGCATTTT.

The genes are TRBV6-6 and TRBJ1-4; TRBD1 is a possible D gene (5 bases). Germline lookup yields CDR1 MNHNY and CDR2 SVGAGI (reference sequence). The length of the CDR3 is 14 residues. Trimming pared 5 bases from V and 7 bases from J, leaving 14 bases between. This CDR3 is CASSTRELSEKLFF. For the CDR3, the DNA is TGTGCCAGCAGTACCAGGGAGTTAAGTGAAAAACTGTTTTTT.

The rearrangement links TRBV18 to TRBJ2-7; D uncertain. This CDR3 comprises 13 residues. Germline V gene data show CDR1 as KGHSH and CDR2 as LQKENI. V was trimmed by 3 bases and J by 3 bases, leaving 9 bases between them. As DNA, the CDR3 is TGTGCCAGCTCACCCTCAGACGGCTACGAGCAGTACTTC. It is translated as CASSPSDGYEQYF.

This chain uses TRBV13 with TRBJ1-5; 8 nucleotides agree with TRBD1. The CDR3 is 15 residues long. V was pared by 0 bases and J by 6 bases, with 4 bases of the junction left unmatched. Germline CDR1 PRHDT, CDR2 FYEKMQ (reference sequence). CDR3 sequence reads: CASSLGDRGIQPQHF. Here the CDR3 DNA reads TGTGCCAGCAGCTTAGGAGACAGGGGAATTCAGCCCCAGCATTTT.

This chain joins TRBV28 and TRBJ1-2, with D tentatively TRBD1 (6 bases). V was clipped by 5 bases and J by 5 bases, with 21 bases between them. Germline loops: CDR1 MDHEN, CDR2 SYDVKM. CDR3 length: 16 residues. CDR3 amino acids: CASSAPGGARHYGYTF. The CDR3 DNA is TGTGCCAGCAGTGCCCCGGGGGGGGCGAGGCATTATGGCTACACCTTC.

V gene TRBV7-9 combines with J gene TRBJ1-1; D possibly corresponds to TRBD1 (5 bases). Germline values: CDR1 SEHNR, CDR2 FQNEAQ (reference sequence). V dropped 0 bases and J dropped 0 bases, with 14 bases sitting between them. The CDR3 consists of 17 residues. CDR3 in amino acids: CASSLAGLYGVNTEAFF. The CDR3 DNA sequence: TGTGCCAGCAGCTTAGCGGGACTCTACGGGGTGAACACTGAAGCTTTCTTT.

The sample holds a few counts of this clone. The chain carries TRBV19 and TRBJ1-2; 9 bases match TRBD1. CDR1 is LNHDA, CDR2 SQIVND, per germline (reference sequence). The V segment lost 5 bases and the J segment 5 bases; nucleotides outside the gene matches: 15. The CDR3 is made up of 17 amino acids. The CDR3 bases are TGTGCCAGTAGTCCCCCTCCCGACAGGGGGTATGGATATGGCTACACCTTC. Translation gives CASSPPPDRGYGYGYTF.

CDR3 loop: CASSLGRGTETQYF. DNA for the CDR3: TGTGCCAGCAGTTTGGGCAGGGGAACGGAGACCCAGTACTTC. The J gene is TRBJ2-5, the V gene TRBV27; possibly TRBD1 for D (6 bases). V lost 3 bases and J 5 bases, leaving 13 bases between the germline ends. This CDR3 is 14 amino acids long. Germline loops: CDR1 MNHEY, CDR2 SMNVEV (reference sequence).

As to this clone: Compared with germline, one end of the junction differs, possibly owing to a read error. The chain carries TRBV7-7 and TRBJ2-3; 7 bases match TRBD2. This CDR3 region has 13 residues. Germline V lookup: CDR1 SSHAT, CDR2 FNYEAQ (reference sequence). This CDR3 is CASMAAGGDTQYF. The DNA of the CDR3 is TGTGCTAGCATGGCAGCCGGGGGGGATACGCAGTATTTT.

Here the CDR3 DNA reads TGTGCCATCAGTTCAGGGGGAGTGAGCAATCAGCCCCAGCATTTT. This codes for CAISSGGVSNQPQHF. The J gene is TRBJ1-5, the V gene TRBV10-3; TRBD1 matches at 7 bases. Trimming cost V 5 bases and J 1 base; bases outside gene matches: 5. Germline CDR1 ENHRY, CDR2 SYGVKD. The length of the CDR3 is 15 residues.

This chain joins TRBV7-8 and TRBJ1-1; 9 bases line up with TRBD1. After removal of 5 bases from V and 5 bases from J, the junction contained 3 bases not matched to a gene. This CDR3 contains 13 residues. In germline, CDR1 is SGHVS, CDR2 FQNEAQ. CDR3 sequence reads: CASSPGTGTEAFF. In DNA, the CDR3 is TGTGCCAGCAGCCCCGGGACAGGGACTGAAGCTTTCTTT.

This clone was counted once. The chain employs TRBV19 and TRBJ1-2; the D gene is possibly TRBD1 (6 bases). The CDR3 runs to 13 residues. Per the germline V gene, CDR1 is LNHDA and CDR2 is SQIVND (reference sequence). Trimming removed 5 bases from V and 2 bases from J, with 9 bases in between. The CDR3 loop reads CASSEQGNYGYTF. The DNA for the CDR3 is TGTGCCAGTAGTGAACAGGGAAACTATGGCTACACCTTC.

This clone showed up just once. V and J are TRBV15 and TRBJ2-7, with 7 bases matching TRBD2. The V gene's germline CDR1 is LNHNV and CDR2 YYDKDF (reference sequence). The CDR3 length is 14 residues. V was pared by 4 bases and J by 3 bases, with 6 bases of the junction left unmatched. The CDR3 DNA reads as TGTGCCACCAGCACGGGGGAGGGTCGCTACGAGCAGTACTTC. It translates to CATSTGEGRYEQYF.

This chain connects TRBV5-4 to TRBJ1-1; 9 nucleotides align to TRBD1. This CDR3 spans 16 amino acids. Germline V gene data show CDR1 as SGHNT and CDR2 as YYREEE (reference sequence). V dropped 6 bases and J dropped 4; count of bases not matched to a gene: 13. The CDR3 reads CASNKGQGGSGTEAFF. The CDR3 bases are TGTGCCAGCAACAAGGGACAGGGAGGGTCCGGCACTGAAGCTTTCTTT.

This clone is judged medium-sized. This rearrangement joins TRBV6-5 to TRBJ2-1; D is possibly TRBD1 (6 bases). Germline V gives CDR1 MNHEY, CDR2 SVGAGI. V lost 5 bases, J lost 10 bases, and 9 bases lay in between. The CDR3 totals 11 residues. The CDR3 protein is CASSPGTEQFF. In nucleotides, the CDR3 is TGTGCCAGCAGTCCCGGGACAGAGCAGTTCTTC.

This clone was recorded once. The CDR3 loop reads CASRRDQPQHF. For the CDR3, the DNA is TGTGCCAGCAGGAGAGATCAGCCCCAGCATTTT. J is TRBJ1-5 and V is TRBV28; D remains unclear. This CDR3 contains 11 residues. Germline CDR1 reads MDHEN; CDR2 reads SYDVKM. The V and J ends lost 6 bases and 5 bases respectively, with 5 bases between them.

This chain joins TRBV9 and TRBJ1-3, with D uncertain. Germline V gene sequence: CDR1 SGDLS, CDR2 YYNGEE. The CDR3 is 14 residues long. V was clipped by 4 bases and J by 0 bases, with 8 bases between them. CDR3 DNA: TGTGCCAGCAGCCCTCCCTTCTCTGGAAACACCATATATTTT. Its protein product is CASSPPFSGNTIYF.

This rearrangement joins TRBV9 to TRBJ2-7, with TRBD1 matching over 9 bases. Per germline, CDR1 SGDLS and CDR2 YYNGEE. This CDR3 is built from 15 residues. After removal of 2 bases from V and 3 bases from J, the junction contained 6 bases not matched to a gene. DNA for the CDR3: TGTGCCAGCAGCGTGGAGGGACAGGGAAGCTACGAGCAGTACTTC. This sequence encodes CASSVEGQGSYEQYF.

The CDR3: CASSLSPGRETQYF. The CDR3 DNA reads TGTGCCAGCAGCTTATCCCCGGGGAGGGAGACCCAGTACTTC. This chain links TRBV11-2 with TRBJ2-5; a weak D match, TRBD2 (6 bases). This CDR3 is 14 amino acids long. Trimming cost V 2 bases and J 5 bases, with 12 bases left between them. Germline-derived CDR1 and CDR2 are SGHAT and FQNNGV.

The chain is built from TRBV9 and TRBJ2-1, with 14 nucleotides matching TRBD2. The CDR3 runs to 15 residues. Losses at the gene ends were 4 bases for V and 8 bases for J; bases not matched to a gene: 5. Germline CDR1 SGDLS, CDR2 YYNGEE. As DNA, the CDR3 is TGTGCCAGCAGCCGACTAGCGGGGGGGACGGATGAGCAGTTCTTC. Residues: CASSRLAGGTDEQFF.

The rearrangement joins TRBV2 to TRBJ1-2; D ambiguous. This CDR3 is 12 amino acids long. CDR1 is SNHLY and CDR2 is FYNNEI in the germline V gene. Between the trimmed V and J ends, which lost 0 bases and 9 bases, there was a span of 8 bases. The CDR3 spells CASSEAQDRYTF. The CDR3, as DNA: TGTGCCAGCAGTGAAGCGCAAGATCGCTACACCTTC.

The rearrangement uses TRBV6-4 and TRBJ2-3; no firm D call. The germline CDR1 and CDR2 sequences are MRHNA and SNTAGT. Trimming took off 5 bases at V and 4 bases at J, with 10 bases between the two ends. This CDR3 spans 13 amino acids. CDR3 residues: CASSHQWADTQYF. DNA for the CDR3: TGTGCCAGCAGTCACCAATGGGCAGATACGCAGTATTTT.

CDR3 coding DNA: TGTGCCACCCGACGGAGCGCGAAGAACTATGGCTACACCTTC. Translating gives CATRRSAKNYGYTF. This chain joins TRBV6-5 and TRBJ1-2; D is uncertain. The germline gives CDR1 MNHEY, CDR2 SVGAGI. CDR3 size: 14 residues. Trimming shortened V by 10 bases and J by 2 bases, and 17 bases separated the two germline ends.